The 8 T cell receptor beta chains listed next were all sequenced from one sample in a study of spatial heterogeneity in lung cancer. Using its own MiXCR run on the 5' RACE reads, TCRdb lists one record per CDR3 protein. Of around 10,000 distinct CDR3 sequences in the sample, around 3.6% were seen once. The time point was: sample taken at primary tumor resection. Unsorted whole RNA samples from tumor, nontumor lung or frozen PBMC were sequenced. The sample was normal lung tissue next to the tumor, taken at surgery. The receptor set was obtained from a male donor with early-stage non-small cell lung cancer.

At least ten counts were recorded for this clonotype. The chain recombines TRBV10-2 with TRBJ1-5; 10 nucleotides line up with TRBD1. CDR1 and CDR2 from the germline V gene are WSHSY and SAAADI. V gave up 6 bases and J gave up 2 bases; unmatched junction bases: 4. The CDR3 consists of 15 residues. The CDR3 nucleotides are TGCGCCAGCAGCGAGGGGACAGGGGGCAATCAGCCCCAGCATTTT. Amino acid sequence: CASSEGTGGNQPQHF.

At least ten counts were recorded for this clonotype. The chain recombines TRBV20-1 with TRBJ2-1; 9 bases map to TRBD1. The junction had 11 bases not matched to a gene; V was cut back by 7 bases and J by 7 bases. CDR3 size: 14 residues. Germline loops: CDR1 DFQATT, CDR2 SNEGSKA (reference sequence). CDR3 region: CSVGRTGAFNEQFF. CDR3 nucleotides: TGCAGTGTTGGAAGGACAGGGGCCTTTAATGAGCAGTTCTTC.

This clonotype came up many times. The chain carries TRBV29-1 and TRBJ1-2; 11 bases line up with TRBD1. The CDR3 has 14 residues. Germline CDR1 SQVTM, CDR2 ANQGSEA. J lost 5 bases, V lost 7 bases, and 9 bases had no gene match. The CDR3: CSAGDRGRKYGYTF. The CDR3 nucleotides read TGCAGCGCTGGGGACAGGGGGAGAAAATATGGCTACACCTTC.

This clonotype was observed many times. The chain couples TRBV4-1 to TRBJ2-7, with D uncertain. V dropped 0 bases and J dropped 2 bases, with 11 bases sitting between them. CDR3 length equals 15 residues. The germline V gene has CDR1 MGHRA and CDR2 YSYEKL. The CDR3 nucleotides are TGCGCCAGCAGCCAAGAGAATGTGCAAACCTACGAGCAGTACTTC. Protein: CASSQENVQTYEQYF.

The table lists this clonotype with many counts. The J gene is TRBJ2-2, the V gene TRBV29-1, with a tentative D call TRBD2 (5 bases). The germline gives CDR1 SQVTM, CDR2 ANQGSEA. CDR3 length: 12 amino acids. V was shortened by 3 bases and J by 7 bases, with 9 bases between the two germline ends. CDR3 nucleotide sequence: TGCAGCGTTGACTCGGGGTTCGGGGAGCTGTTTTTT. Translation: CSVDSGFGELFF.

This clonotype was observed at least ten times. J is TRBJ2-1 and V is TRBV14; 11 bases are shared with TRBD2. Losses at the gene ends were 1 base for V and 2 bases for J; bases not matched to a gene: 1. Germline loops: CDR1 SGHDN, CDR2 FVKESK. CDR3 length: 16 residues. CDR3 protein: CASSQGSGGAYNEQFF. CDR3 coding DNA: TGTGCCAGCAGCCAAGGTAGCGGGGGGGCCTACAATGAGCAGTTCTTC.

In this sample, this clonotype turned up many times. CDR3 in amino acids: CASSQVGLSGNTIYF. Written as DNA, the CDR3 is TGTGCCAGCAGTCAAGTGGGCCTCTCTGGAAACACCATATATTTT. The chain joins TRBV27 to TRBJ1-3; no definite D call. CDR1 is MNHEY, CDR2 SMNVEV, per germline (reference sequence). Trimming took 5 bases from V and 0 from J, leaving 11 bases between them. The CDR3 is 15 amino acids.

This clonotype has a count of ten or more. DNA for the CDR3: TGTGCCAGCAGTCTGACAGGGGGTCCCTACGAGCAGTACTTC. Its protein product is CASSLTGGPYEQYF. This chain connects TRBV12-3 or TRBV12-4 to TRBJ2-7, with 9 bases identical to TRBD1. The V gene end was trimmed by 5 bases and the J gene end by 2 bases; junction bases not matched to a gene: 4. The CDR3 has 14 residues.